The source of this TCR beta chain is a study of cytomegalovirus exposure and HLA in healthy donors. Overall study results and limits: Rare sequences made up most TCRs, while some public TCRs were found in many donors. Among TCR beta chains, those listed as cytomegalovirus-associated numbered some 170.

Sequencing used immunoSEQ multiplex PCR; TCRdb keeps in-frame clones, though not all of them. The sample has about 110,000 clones; roughly 88% are singletons. Points on this clone: The antigen is undetermined.

Among the approximately 110 subjects of the validation cohort, separate from the approximately 700-subject first cohort, were the donors. The CDR3 has 14 amino acids. CDR1 is MDHEN, CDR2 SYDVKM, per germline. V shed 3 bases and J shed 4 bases, with 10 bases lying between them. The material sequenced was PBMCs. The origin of this receptor is a woman aged 18-29 years in good health and CMV-seronegative. This chain joins TRBV28 and TRBJ1-5; maybe TRBD1 (5 bases). In nucleotides, the CDR3 is TGTGCCAGCAGTTTGGGCGGACATAATCAGCCCCAGCATTTT. This codes for CASSLGGHNQPQHF.